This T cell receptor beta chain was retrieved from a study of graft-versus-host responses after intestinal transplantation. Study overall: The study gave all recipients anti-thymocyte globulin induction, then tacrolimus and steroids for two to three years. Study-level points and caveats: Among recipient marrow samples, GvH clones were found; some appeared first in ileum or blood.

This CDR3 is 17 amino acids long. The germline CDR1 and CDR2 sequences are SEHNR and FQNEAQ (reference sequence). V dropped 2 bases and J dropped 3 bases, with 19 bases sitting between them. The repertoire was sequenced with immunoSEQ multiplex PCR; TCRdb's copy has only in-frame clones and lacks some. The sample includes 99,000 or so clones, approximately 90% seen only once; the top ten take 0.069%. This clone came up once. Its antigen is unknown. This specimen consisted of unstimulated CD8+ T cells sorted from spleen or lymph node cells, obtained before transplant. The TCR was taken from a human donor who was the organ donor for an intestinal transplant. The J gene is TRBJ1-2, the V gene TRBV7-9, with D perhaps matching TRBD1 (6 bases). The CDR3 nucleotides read TGTGCCAGCAGCTTAACCTTCGGGACACTTGCTCACTATGGCTACACCTTC. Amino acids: CASSLTFGTLAHYGYTF.